This TCR beta chain was recovered during a study of Graves' ophthalmopathy and Graves' hyperthyroidism. Amplification targeted the TCR beta CDR3 regions, with RNA transcripts as the source material. A first-round RT-PCR used HTBI primers, followed by a second-round multiplex PCR. TCRdb recomputed calls from the multiplex PCR reads with MiXCR, one row per CDR3 protein. The data contain 600,000 to 700,000 distinct CDR3 sequences, about 41% of them singletons. In this sample, this clonotype turned up a few times. V shed 8 bases, J shed 7 bases, and the junction held 11 bases outside the gene matches. Germline assignment: CDR1 MNHEY and CDR2 SVGEGT. The CDR3 spans 14 residues.

Sequencing was done on a sample of peripheral blood. This rearrangement joins TRBV6-2 or TRBV6-3 to TRBJ2-7; 10 positions match TRBD1. This clonotype originated in an adult man with Graves' ophthalmopathy. In nucleotides, the CDR3 is TGTGCCAGCCGTGTCGGGACAGGGGCGTGGGAGCAGTACTTC. This encodes CASRVGTGAWEQYF.